The sequence of this T cell receptor beta chain was determined in a study of CD8+ T cells in alopecia areata. Study-wide points: One nonresponder makes the tie between baseline CD8+ expansion and response uncertain. Scalp clonality and expanded CD8+ clones among the top 100 were significantly decreased by tofacitinib.

Extracted RNA was reverse transcribed, and the resulting cDNA served as sequencing template. Here immunoSEQ multiplex PCR was the method, and the copy in TCRdb shows in-frame clones only, minus some. The data show just over 150,000 clones, about 71% seen once. On this clone: Its antigen remains unidentified.

The CDR3 covers 16 residues. V lost 3 bases and J lost 2; bases outside the gene matches: 6. From germline, CDR1 is SNHLY and CDR2 FYNNEI. Treatment meaning: oral pan-JAK inhibitor, 5-10 mg twice daily. Alopecia areata patients provided lesional scalp punch biopsies and peripheral blood, both collected for the study. This receptor was taken from a human donor with alopecia areata. The chain links TRBV2 to TRBJ2-7; 11 nucleotides align to TRBD2. The specimen was CD4+ T cells sorted from blood, collected at week 4, from a patient treated with tofacitinib. CDR3 loop: CASSDLAGGETYEQYF. DNA for the CDR3: TGTGCCAGCAGTGATCTAGCGGGGGGAGAGACCTACGAGCAGTACTTC. Looking up the rest from reference TRBV2 and TRBJ2-7 gives the full variable domain: EPEVTQTPSHQVTQMGQEVILRCVPISNHLYFYWYRQILGQKVEFLVSFYNNEISEKSEIFDDQFSVERPDGSNFTLKIRSTKLEDSAMYFCASSDLAGGETYEQYFGPGTRLTVT.